This TCR beta chain was profiled in a study of T-cell reconstitution after alpha-beta-depleted transplantation in children. The V and J ends lost 2 bases and 5 bases, in that order; junction bases with no gene match: 8. The germline CDR1 and CDR2 sequences are MNHEY and SVGAGI. The CDR3 is 15 residues long. Unique molecular identifiers were incorporated when the TCRbeta library was constructed. TCRdb re-called the PCR reads with MiXCR, one entry per CDR3 protein. The table includes about half a million distinct CDR3 sequences, approximately 12% detected once. The sequencing here drew on PBMCs from the stem cell graft donor, taken from the stem cell graft. The V call is TRBV6-5, the J call TRBJ2-7, with 8 bases fitting TRBD1. The sequence was obtained from a human donor who donated a stem cell graft to a child with combined immunodeficiency. The CDR3 sequence is CASSYVPTGGDEQYF. The CDR3 nucleotides are TGTGCCAGCAGTTACGTCCCAACAGGGGGTGACGAGCAGTACTTC.